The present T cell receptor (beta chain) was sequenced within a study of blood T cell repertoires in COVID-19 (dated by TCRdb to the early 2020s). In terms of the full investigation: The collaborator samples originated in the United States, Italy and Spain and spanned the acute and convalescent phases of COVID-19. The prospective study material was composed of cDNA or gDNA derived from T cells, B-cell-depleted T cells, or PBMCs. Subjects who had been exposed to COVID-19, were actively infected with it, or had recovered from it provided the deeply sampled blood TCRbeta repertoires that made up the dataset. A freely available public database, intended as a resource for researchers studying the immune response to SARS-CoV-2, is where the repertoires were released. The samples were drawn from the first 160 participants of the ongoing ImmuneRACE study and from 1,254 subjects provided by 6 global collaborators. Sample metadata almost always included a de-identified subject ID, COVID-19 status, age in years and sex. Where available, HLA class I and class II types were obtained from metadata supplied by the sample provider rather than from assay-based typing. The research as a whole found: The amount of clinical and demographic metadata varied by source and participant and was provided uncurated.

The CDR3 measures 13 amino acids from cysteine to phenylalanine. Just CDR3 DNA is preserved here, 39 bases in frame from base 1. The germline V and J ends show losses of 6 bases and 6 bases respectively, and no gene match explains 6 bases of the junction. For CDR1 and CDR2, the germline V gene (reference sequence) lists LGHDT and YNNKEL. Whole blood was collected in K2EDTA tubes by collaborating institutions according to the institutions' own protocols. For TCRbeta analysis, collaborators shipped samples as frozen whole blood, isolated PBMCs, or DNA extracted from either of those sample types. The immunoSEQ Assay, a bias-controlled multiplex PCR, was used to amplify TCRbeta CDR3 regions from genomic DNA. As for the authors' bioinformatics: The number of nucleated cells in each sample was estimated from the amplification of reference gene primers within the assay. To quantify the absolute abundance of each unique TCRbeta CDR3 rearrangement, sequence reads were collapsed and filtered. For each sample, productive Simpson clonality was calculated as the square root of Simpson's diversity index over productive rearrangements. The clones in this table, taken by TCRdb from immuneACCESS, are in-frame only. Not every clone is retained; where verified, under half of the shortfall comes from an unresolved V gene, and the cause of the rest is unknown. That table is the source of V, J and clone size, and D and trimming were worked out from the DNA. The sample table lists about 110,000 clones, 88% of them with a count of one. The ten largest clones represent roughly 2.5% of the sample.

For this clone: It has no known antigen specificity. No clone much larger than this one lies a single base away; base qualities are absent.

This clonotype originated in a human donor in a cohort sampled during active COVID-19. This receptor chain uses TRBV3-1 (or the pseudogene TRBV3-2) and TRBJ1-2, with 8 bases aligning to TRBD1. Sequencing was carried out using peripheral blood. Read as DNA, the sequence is TGTGCCAGCAGAACTATGGGACAGGATGGCTACACCTTC. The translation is CASRTMGQDGYTF.